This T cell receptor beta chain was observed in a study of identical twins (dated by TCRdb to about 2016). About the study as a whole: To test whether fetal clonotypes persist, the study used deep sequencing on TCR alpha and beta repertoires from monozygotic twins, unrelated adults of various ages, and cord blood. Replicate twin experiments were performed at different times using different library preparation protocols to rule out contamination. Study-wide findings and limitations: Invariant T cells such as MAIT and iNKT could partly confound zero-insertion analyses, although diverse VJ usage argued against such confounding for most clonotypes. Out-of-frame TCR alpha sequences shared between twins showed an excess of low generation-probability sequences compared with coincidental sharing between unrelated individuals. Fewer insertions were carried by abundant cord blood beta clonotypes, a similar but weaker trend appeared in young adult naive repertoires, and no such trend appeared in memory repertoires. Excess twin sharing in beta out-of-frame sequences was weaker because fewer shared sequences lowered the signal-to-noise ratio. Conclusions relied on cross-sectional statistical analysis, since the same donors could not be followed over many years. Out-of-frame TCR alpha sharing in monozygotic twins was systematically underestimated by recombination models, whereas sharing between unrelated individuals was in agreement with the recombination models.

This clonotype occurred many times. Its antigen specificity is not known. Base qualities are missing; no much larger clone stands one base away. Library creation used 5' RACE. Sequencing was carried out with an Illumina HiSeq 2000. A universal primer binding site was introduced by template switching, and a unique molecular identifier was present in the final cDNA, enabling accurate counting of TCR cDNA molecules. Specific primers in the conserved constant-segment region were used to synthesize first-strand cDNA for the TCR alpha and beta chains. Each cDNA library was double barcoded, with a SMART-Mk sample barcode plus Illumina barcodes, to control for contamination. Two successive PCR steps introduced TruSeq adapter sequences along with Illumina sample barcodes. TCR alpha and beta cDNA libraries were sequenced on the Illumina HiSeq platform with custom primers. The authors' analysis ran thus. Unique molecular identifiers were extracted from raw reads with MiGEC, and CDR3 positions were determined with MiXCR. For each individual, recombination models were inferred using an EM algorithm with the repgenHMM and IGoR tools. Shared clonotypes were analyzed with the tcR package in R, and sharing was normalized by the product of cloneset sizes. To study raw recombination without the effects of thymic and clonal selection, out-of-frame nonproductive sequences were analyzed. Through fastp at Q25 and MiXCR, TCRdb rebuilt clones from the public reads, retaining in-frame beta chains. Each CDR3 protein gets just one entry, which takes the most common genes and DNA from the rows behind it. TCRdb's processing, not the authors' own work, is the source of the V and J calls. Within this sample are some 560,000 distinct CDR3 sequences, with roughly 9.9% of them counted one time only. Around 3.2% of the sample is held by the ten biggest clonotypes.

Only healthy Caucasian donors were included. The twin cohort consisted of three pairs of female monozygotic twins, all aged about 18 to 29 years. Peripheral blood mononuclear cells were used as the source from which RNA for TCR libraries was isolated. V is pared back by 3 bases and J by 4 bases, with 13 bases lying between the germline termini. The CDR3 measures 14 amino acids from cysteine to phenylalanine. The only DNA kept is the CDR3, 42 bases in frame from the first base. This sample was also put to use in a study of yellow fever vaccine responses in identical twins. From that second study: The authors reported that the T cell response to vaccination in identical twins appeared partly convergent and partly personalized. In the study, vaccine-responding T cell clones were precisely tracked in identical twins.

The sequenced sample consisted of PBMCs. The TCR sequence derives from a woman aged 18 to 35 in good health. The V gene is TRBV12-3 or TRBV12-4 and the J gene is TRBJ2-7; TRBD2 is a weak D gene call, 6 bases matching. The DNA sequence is TGTGCCAGCAGTTTTGGACTAACAGAATACGAGCAGTACTTC. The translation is CASSFGLTEYEQYF.